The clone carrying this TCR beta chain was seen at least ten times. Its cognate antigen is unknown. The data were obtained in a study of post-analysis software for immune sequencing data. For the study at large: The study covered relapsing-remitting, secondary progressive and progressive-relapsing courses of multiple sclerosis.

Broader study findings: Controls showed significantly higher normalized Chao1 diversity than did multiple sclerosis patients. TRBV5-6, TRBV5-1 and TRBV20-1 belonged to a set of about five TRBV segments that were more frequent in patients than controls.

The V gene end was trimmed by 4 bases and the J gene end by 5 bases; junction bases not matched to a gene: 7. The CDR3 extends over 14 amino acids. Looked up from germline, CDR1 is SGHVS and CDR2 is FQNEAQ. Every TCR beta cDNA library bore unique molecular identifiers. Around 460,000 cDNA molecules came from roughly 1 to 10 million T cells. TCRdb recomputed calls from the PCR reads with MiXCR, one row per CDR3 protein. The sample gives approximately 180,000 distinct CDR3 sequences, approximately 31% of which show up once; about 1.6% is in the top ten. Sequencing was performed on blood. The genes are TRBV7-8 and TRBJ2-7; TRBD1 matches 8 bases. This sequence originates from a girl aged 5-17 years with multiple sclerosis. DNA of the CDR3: TGTGCCAGCAGCTCCTCGGACAGGGTTCACGAGCAGTACTTC. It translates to CASSSSDRVHEQYF.